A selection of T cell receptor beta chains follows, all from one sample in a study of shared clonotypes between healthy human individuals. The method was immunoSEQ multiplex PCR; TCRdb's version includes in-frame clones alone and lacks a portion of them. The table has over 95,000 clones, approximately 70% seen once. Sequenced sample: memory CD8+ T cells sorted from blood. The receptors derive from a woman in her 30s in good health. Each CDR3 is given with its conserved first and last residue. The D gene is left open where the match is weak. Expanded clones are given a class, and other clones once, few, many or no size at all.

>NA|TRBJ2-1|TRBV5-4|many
CASSPPRGPSPHEQFF
TGTGCCAGCAGCCCCCCCCGGGGGCCCAGCCCCCATGAGCAGTTCTTC
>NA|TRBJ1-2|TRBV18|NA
CASSPTGTQANYGYTF
TGTGCCAGCTCACCCACGGGGACACAAGCTAACTATGGCTACACCTTC
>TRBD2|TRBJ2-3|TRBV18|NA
CASSDPAGTSTATDTQYF
TGTGCCAGCTCCGACCCGGCCGGGACTAGCACCGCCACAGATACGCAGTATTTT
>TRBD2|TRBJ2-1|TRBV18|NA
CASSPASGSSEQFF
TGTGCCAGCTCACCGGCTAGCGGGAGTAGTGAGCAGTTCTTC
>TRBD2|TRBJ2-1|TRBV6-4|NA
CASSDRPSGHNEQFF
TGTGCCAGCAGTGACAGGCCTAGCGGTCACAATGAGCAGTTCTTC
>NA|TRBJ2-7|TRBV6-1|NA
CASSRLTSNEQYF
TGTGCCAGCAGTCGTCTGACTAGTAACGAGCAGTACTTC
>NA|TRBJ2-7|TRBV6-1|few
CASSTRDSHGHEQYF
TGTGCCAGCAGTACTCGGGACTCTCATGGCCACGAGCAGTACTTC
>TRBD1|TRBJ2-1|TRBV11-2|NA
CASSFRDRAFGEQFF
TGTGCCAGCAGCTTCCGGGACAGGGCTTTTGGGGAGCAGTTCTTC
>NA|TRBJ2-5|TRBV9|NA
CASSVGGSGETQYF
TGTGCCAGCAGCGTAGGAGGCAGCGGGGAGACCCAGTACTTC
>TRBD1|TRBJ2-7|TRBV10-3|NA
CAISPGGVAYEQYF
TGTGCCATCAGTCCAGGGGGAGTCGCCTACGAGCAGTACTTC
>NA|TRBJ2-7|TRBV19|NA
CASSKGADDSYEQYF
TGTGCCAGTAGTAAAGGGGCCGACGACTCCTACGAGCAGTACTTC
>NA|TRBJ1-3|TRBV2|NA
CASSVGMYSGNTIYF
TGTGCCAGCAGTGTAGGGATGTACTCTGGAAACACCATATATTTT
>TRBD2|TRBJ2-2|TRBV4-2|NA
CASSPRTSGRAGELFF
TGTGCCAGCAGCCCTCGGACTAGCGGGAGGGCCGGGGAGCTGTTTTTT
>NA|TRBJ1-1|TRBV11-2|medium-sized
CASSASTENTEAFF
TGTGCCAGCAGCGCCTCGACAGAGAACACTGAAGCTTTCTTT
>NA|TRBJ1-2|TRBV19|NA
CASSITDHYGYTF
TGTGCCAGTAGTATAACAGACCACTATGGCTACACCTTC
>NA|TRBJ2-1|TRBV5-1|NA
CASSLASGSYNEQFF
TGCGCCAGCAGCTTGGCCAGCGGATCCTACAATGAGCAGTTCTTC
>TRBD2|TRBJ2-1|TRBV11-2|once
CASSLDLAGGYNEQFF
TGTGCCAGCAGCTTAGATCTAGCGGGTGGCTACAATGAGCAGTTCTTC
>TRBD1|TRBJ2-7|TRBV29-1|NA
CSAVTGGLYEQYF
TGCAGCGCAGTGACAGGGGGGCTCTACGAGCAGTACTTC
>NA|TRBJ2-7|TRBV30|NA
CAWSFILYEQYF
TGTGCCTGGAGCTTTATCCTCTACGAGCAGTACTTC
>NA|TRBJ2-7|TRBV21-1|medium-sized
CASSAGDEQYF
TGTGCCAGCAGCGCCGGGGACGAGCAGTACTTC
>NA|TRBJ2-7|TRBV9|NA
CASSSDGYEQYF
TGTGCCAGCAGTTCCGACGGGTACGAGCAGTACTTC
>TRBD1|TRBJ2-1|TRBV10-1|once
CASSGTGASSYNEQFF
TGCGCCAGCAGTGGAACAGGGGCCAGCTCCTACAATGAGCAGTTCTTC
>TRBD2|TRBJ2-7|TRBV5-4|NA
CASSLGASGGTYEQYF
TGTGCCAGCAGCTTGGGCGCTAGCGGAGGAACCTACGAGCAGTACTTC
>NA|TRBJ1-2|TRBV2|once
CASSRSTTAKGYTF
TGTGCCAGCAGTCGATCGACCACAGCAAAAGGCTACACCTTC
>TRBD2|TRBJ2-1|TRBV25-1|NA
CASSESRTSGSSYNEQFF
TGTGCCAGCAGTGAATCAAGGACTAGCGGGAGCTCCTACAATGAGCAGTTCTTC
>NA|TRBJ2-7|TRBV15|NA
CATSSGDNYEQYF
TGTGCCACCAGCAGTGGGGACAACTACGAGCAGTACTTC
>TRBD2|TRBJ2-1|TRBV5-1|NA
CASSRSSGSYNEQFF
TGCGCCAGCAGCAGATCTAGCGGGAGTTACAATGAGCAGTTCTTC
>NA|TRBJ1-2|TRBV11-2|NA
CASSSRMDGYTF
TGTGCCAGCAGCTCCCGGATGGATGGCTACACCTTC
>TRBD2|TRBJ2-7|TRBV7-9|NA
CASSDLTSGSDYHEQYF
TGTGCCAGCAGCGACCTTACTAGCGGGAGTGATTACCACGAGCAGTACTTC
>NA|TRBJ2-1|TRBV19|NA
CASSTPTVHLPNEQFF
TGTGCCAGTAGTACCCCGACGGTACACTTACCCAATGAGCAGTTCTTC
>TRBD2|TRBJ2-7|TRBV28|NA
CASSPGLAGLRAEQYF
TGTGCCAGCAGCCCCGGACTAGCGGGTCTCCGCGCAGAGCAGTACTTC
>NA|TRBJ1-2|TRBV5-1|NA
CASSLEGNYGYTF
TGCGCCAGCAGCTTGGAGGGGAACTATGGCTACACCTTC
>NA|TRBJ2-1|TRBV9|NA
CASSPRGSIRNNEQFF
TGTGCCAGCAGCCCGAGGGGGTCGATAAGGAACAATGAGCAGTTCTTC
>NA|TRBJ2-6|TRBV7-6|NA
CAVDSIITGANVLTF
TGTGCCGTCGACAGTATCATCACTGGGGCCAACGTCCTGACTTTC
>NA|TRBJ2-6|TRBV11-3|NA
CASSFSISRQSRANVLTF
TGTGCCAGCAGCTTCTCTATATCTCGACAAAGTCGGGCCAACGTCCTGACTTTC
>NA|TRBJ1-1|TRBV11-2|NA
CASSLRETTEAFF
TGTGCCAGCAGCTTAAGGGAGACCACTGAAGCTTTCTTT
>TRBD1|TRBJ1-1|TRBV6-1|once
CASSDLPGQGARGTEAFF
TGTGCCAGCAGTGATCTCCCGGGACAGGGGGCGAGGGGCACTGAAGCTTTCTTT
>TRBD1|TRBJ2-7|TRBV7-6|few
CASRKDRGPQDEQYF
TGTGCCAGCAGGAAGGACAGGGGGCCGCAGGACGAGCAGTACTTC
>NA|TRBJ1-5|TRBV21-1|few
CASPAGDWVGNQPQHF
TGTGCCAGCCCTGCGGGGGACTGGGTTGGCAATCAGCCCCAGCATTTT
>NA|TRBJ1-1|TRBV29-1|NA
CSVSHRVDTEAFF
TGCAGCGTTTCGCACAGGGTTGATACTGAAGCTTTCTTT
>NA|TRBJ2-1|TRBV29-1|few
CSVELGGPNNEQFF
TGCAGCGTTGAATTGGGCGGACCGAACAATGAGCAGTTCTTC
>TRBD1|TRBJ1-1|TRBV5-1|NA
CASSLEAGGYTEAFF
TGCGCCAGCAGCTTGGAGGCAGGGGGTTACACTGAAGCTTTCTTT
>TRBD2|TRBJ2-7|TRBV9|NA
CASSVGASGSPYEQYF
TGTGCCAGCAGCGTAGGGGCTAGCGGGAGTCCATACGAGCAGTACTTC
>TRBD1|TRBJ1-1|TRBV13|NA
CASSTRGRFEAFF
TGTGCCAGCAGCACCAGGGGGCGTTTCGAAGCTTTCTTT
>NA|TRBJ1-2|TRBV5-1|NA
CASSSRPGTPGHGYTF
TGCGCCAGCAGCTCAAGACCCGGGACACCGGGCCATGGCTACACCTTC
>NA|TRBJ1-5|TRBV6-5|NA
CASMQGFSQPQHF
TGTGCCAGCATGCAGGGGTTTTCTCAGCCCCAGCATTTT
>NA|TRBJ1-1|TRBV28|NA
CASRKVIGSVNTEAFF
TGTGCCAGCAGAAAAGTCATAGGATCCGTGAACACTGAAGCTTTCTTT
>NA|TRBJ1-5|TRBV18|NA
CASSPAGNQPQHF
TGTGCCAGCTCACCGGCCGGGAATCAGCCCCAGCATTTT
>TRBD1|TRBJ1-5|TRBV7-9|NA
CASSHGTASNQPQHF
TGTGCCAGCAGCCATGGGACAGCTAGCAATCAGCCCCAGCATTTT
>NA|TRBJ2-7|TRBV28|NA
CASSLLEDSYEQYF
TGTGCCAGCAGTTTACTGGAAGACTCCTACGAGCAGTACTTC
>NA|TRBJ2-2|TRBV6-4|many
CASSVGEAGELFF
TGTGCCAGCAGTGTGGGAGAAGCCGGGGAGCTGTTTTTT
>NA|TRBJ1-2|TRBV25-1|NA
CASSETVLRNDRNYGYTF
TGTGCCAGCAGTGAGACAGTCCTACGAAACGATAGGAACTATGGCTACACCTTC
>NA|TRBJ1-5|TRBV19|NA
CASAQYRESNQPQHF
TGTGCCAGTGCTCAATACAGGGAAAGCAATCAGCCCCAGCATTTT
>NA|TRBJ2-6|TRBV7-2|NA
CASSPRKGSGANVLTF
TGTGCCAGCAGCCCCCGGAAGGGGTCAGGGGCCAACGTCCTGACTTTC
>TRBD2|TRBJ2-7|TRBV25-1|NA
CASSERAGGPDEQYF
TGTGCCAGCAGTGAGAGGGCGGGAGGGCCAGACGAGCAGTACTTC